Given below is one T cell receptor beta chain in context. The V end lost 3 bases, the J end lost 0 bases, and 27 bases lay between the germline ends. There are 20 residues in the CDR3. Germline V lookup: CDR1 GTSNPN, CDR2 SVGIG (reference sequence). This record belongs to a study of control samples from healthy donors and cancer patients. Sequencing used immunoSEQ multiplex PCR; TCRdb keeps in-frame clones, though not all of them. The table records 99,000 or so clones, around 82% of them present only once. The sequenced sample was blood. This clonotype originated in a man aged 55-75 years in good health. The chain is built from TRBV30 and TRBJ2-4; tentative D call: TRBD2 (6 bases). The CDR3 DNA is TGTGCCTGGAGGGACAAAATTGAGACAAGGAGGGATCTAGCCAAAAACATTCAGTACTTC. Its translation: CAWRDKIETRRDLAKNIQYF. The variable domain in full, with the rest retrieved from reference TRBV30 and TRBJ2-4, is SQTIHQWPATLVQPVGSPLSLECTVEGTSNPNLYWYRQAAGRGLQLLFYSVGIGQISSEVPQNLSASRPQDRQFILSSKKLLLSDSGFYLCAWRDKIETRRDLAKNIQYFGAGTRLSVL.